This T cell receptor beta chain was recorded in a study of molecular identifiers for immune sequencing clone quantification. Previously described methods with listed TCR primers produced the bulk TCR libraries. In TCRdb, the PCR reads were re-called with MiXCR into one record per CDR3 protein. In the table there are about 500,000 distinct CDR3 sequences, around 23% of which are singletons. This clonotype was observed a few times. What it binds is not known. General study points: Clones that had above 20 RNA copies took up over 98% of effector molecules but under 1% in naive cells.

Naive CD8 libraries used 20,000 to 1,000,000 sorted cells and 10%, 30% or 50% RNA. As CD8+CD4-CCR7+CD45RA+ cells, naive CD8 T cells were sorted. The TCR was taken from a human donor in good health. Some libraries in this study had Jurkat cell RNA spiked in. The source material was naive CD8+ T cells from blood, with Jurkat cell RNA spiked in. Subset denoted: FACS-sorted CD8+CD4-CCR7+CD45RA+ naive T cells.

As DNA, the CDR3 is TGTGCCAGCAGAAATAGGGCAGGGATAGAGACCCAGTACTTC. It specifies CASRNRAGIETQYF. This chain uses TRBV12-3 or TRBV12-4 with TRBJ2-5, with D perhaps matching TRBD1 (5 bases). The CDR3 consists of 14 residues. Trimming stripped 6 bases from V and 4 bases from J, with 15 bases between.